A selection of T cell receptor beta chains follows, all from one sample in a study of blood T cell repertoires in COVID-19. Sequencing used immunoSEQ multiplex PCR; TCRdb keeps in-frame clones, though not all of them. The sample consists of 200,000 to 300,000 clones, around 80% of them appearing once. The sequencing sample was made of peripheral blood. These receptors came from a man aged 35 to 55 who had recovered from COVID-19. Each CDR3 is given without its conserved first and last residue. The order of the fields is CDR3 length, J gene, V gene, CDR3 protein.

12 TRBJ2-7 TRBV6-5 ASSPGQGAYEQY
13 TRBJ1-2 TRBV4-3 ASSQDQGADYGYT
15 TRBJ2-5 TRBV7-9 ASSLGSGTALQETQY
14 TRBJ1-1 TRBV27 ASSFMEQGALTEAF
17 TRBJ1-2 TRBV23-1 ASSQSSGRTEEGNYGYT
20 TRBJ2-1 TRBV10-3 AISEFFYERASGRREVDEQF
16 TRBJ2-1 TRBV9 ASSRLAGGSLSYNEQF
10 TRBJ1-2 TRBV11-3 ASSSQGYGYT
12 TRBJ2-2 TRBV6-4 ASSAGQGFGELF
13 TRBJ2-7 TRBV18 ASSSAGTSGREQY
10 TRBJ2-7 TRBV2 ASNAGTYEQY
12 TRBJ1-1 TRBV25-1 ASSDTRVNTEAF
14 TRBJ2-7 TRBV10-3 AISDTGTVRSYEQY
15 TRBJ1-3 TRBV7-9 ASTLEDTQESGNTIY
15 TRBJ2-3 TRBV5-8 ASSSGLAGGLGDTQY
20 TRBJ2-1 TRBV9 ASSASPGGWTSIMNSYNEQF
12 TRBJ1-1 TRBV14 ASSRQGGSTEAF
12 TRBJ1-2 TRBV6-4 ASSDSEGGYGYT